These 2 T cell receptor beta chains originate from one sample sequenced in a study of T cell changes during pregnancy in multiple sclerosis. Clones were sequenced by immunoSEQ multiplex PCR, and TCRdb holds only the in-frame ones, with some missing. Among approximately 100,000 clones listed, around 92% were seen once. The sequencing here drew on peripheral blood, taken in the second trimester of pregnancy. The source of these receptors is a female donor with multiple sclerosis, enrolled in a pregnancy study.

The chain combines TRBV6-5 with TRBJ1-1, with TRBD1 matching 7 bases. With 7 bases clipped from V and 6 bases from J, the junction kept 11 bases outside the gene matches. The germline V gene encodes CDR1 MNHEY and CDR2 SVGAGI. This CDR3 region has 14 residues. The CDR3 here is CASIAGQTGAEAFF. The DNA for the CDR3 is TGTGCCAGCATCGCGGGACAGACGGGGGCTGAAGCTTTCTTT.

This clone came up once. The chain combines TRBV2 with TRBJ2-7; 12 positions agree with TRBD1. The CDR3 extends over 15 amino acids. V lost 6 bases to trimming and J lost 7 bases; unmatched junction nucleotides: 10. Germline V lookup: CDR1 SNHLY, CDR2 FYNNEI. The CDR3 sequence: CASRGPGQGAPEQYF. CDR3 coding DNA: TGTGCCAGCAGGGGGCCGGGACAGGGGGCGCCGGAGCAGTACTTC.